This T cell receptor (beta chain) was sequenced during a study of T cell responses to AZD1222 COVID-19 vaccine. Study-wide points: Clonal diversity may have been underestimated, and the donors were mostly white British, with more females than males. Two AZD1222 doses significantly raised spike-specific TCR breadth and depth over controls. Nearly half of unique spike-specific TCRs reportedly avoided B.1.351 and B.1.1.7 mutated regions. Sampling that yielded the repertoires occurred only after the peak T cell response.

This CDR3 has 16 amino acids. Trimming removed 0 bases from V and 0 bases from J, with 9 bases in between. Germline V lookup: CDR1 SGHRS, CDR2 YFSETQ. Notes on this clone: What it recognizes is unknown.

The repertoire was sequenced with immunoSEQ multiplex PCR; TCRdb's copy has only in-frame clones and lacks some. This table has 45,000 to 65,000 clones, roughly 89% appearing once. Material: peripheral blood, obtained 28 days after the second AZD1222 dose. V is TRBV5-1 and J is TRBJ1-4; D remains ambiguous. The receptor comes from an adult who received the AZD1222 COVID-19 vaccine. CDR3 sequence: CASSLDSRATNEKLFF. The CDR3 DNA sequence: TGCGCCAGCAGCTTGGATTCTCGTGCAACTAATGAAAAACTGTTTTTT.